This T cell receptor beta chain came from a study of cytomegalovirus exposure and HLA in healthy donors (dated by TCRdb to about 2017). Turning to the overall study: The 670 or so repertoires of the first cohort and the 95 to 150 validation repertoires were produced on the same platform, according to a later analysis. In addition to the first cohort of approximately 650 subjects, a separate validation cohort of approximately 110 different subjects was used. The study was designed to test whether signatures of past pathogen exposure could be identified by cataloging public T cell receptors. To predict cytomegalovirus infection status, the study brought together high-throughput TCR immunosequencing, statistical association of individual TCRs with disease status, and machine learning. Results the study describes overall, beyond this receptor: Most TCR sequences were seen in very few donors, while some public TCRs were found in many individuals. A later analysis had no HLA typing for the validation cohort, so co-occurrence there was scored across all 110 or so repertoires. In the study, around 150 TCR beta chains were listed as associated with cytomegalovirus. According to the authors, the approach could potentially be generalized to other disease states and immunological phenotypes. The classifier was reported to diagnose cytomegalovirus status with high specificity and sensitivity in both the original and validation cohorts. In vitro tests confirmed that a few of the cytomegalovirus-associated TCR beta chains recognize cytomegalovirus antigens. In a later analysis, TCRs clustered in the first cohort were found to also tend to co-occur in the approximately 120 validation repertoires, with approximately 93% of cluster scores above 0.

Libraries were constructed by the immunoSEQ multiplex PCR assay. As for the original processing: A statistical classification framework was built for diagnosing cytomegalovirus status from the catalog of TCR beta chain sequences. What TCRdb holds here is the immuneACCESS table cut down to in-frame rearrangements. Part of the clones is not present; checked against another copy, under half of the missing clones reflect an unresolved V gene, and the others are unexplained. V and J calls and clone size come straight from that table; D and trimming were deduced from the DNA. Within this sample are more than 200,000 clones, with 87% of them counted one time only. In total, the top ten clones hold around 12% of the sample. The donors belonged to the validation cohort of about 110 subjects, which was separate from the approximately 610-subject first cohort. Remarks on this clone: The clone's antigen remains unknown. The sample holds no much larger clone one base away, and base qualities are not on file.

This receptor was obtained from a man between 18 and 29 years old in good health and CMV-seropositive. Sequenced sample: PBMCs.

The DNA sequence reads TGCGCCAGCAGCTTGGAACTAGCGGGAGGCCGGGGTGAGCAGTTCTTC. This is translated as CASSLELAGGRGEQFF. The chain is made from TRBV5-1 and TRBJ2-1; 12 bases in between match TRBD2. From the cysteine through the phenylalanine, the CDR3 covers 16 amino acids. Only the CDR3 portion is preserved as DNA: 48 bases, with reading frame beginning at the first base. Trimming takes 0 bases off V and 9 bases off J; junction bases not matched to a gene: 7. As encoded in the germline V gene, CDR1 is SGHRS while CDR2 is YFSETQ.